The 16 T cell receptor beta chains listed next were all sequenced from one sample in a study of OX40 agonist ivuxolimab in advanced cancers. Clones were read by immunoSEQ multiplex PCR, and TCRdb kept only the in-frame ones, dropping some. The table lists over 65,000 clones, less than 95% of them singletons. Source: CD4+ or CD8+ T cells sorted from blood, taken in a trial of the OX40 agonist ivuxolimab. The receptor source for this set is an adult with an advanced solid tumor such as melanoma, head and neck, liver or kidney cancer.

This clone was counted only a few times. The chain is built from TRBV5-1 and TRBJ2-6; D is perhaps TRBD1 (5 bases). V lost 2 bases and J 1 base, leaving 13 bases between the germline ends. The CDR3 has 17 amino acids. Germline CDR1 is SGHRS and CDR2 is YFSETQ. The chain's CDR3 is CASSFPQGFSGANVLTF. The CDR3 region has the DNA TGCGCCAGCAGCTTCCCCCAGGGTTTTTCTGGGGCCAACGTCCTGACTTTC.

The gene calls are TRBV29-1 and TRBJ2-3; tentative D call: TRBD1 (5 bases). CDR1 is SQVTM, CDR2 ANQGSEA, per germline. V was trimmed by 6 bases and J by 2 bases, leaving 12 bases between them. This CDR3 has 13 residues. CDR3 amino acids: CSVDKDITDTQYF. Written as DNA, the CDR3 is TGCAGCGTCGATAAGGACATCACAGATACGCAGTATTTT.

CDR3 sequence (DNA): TGTGCCGGGGGGCCAGTCCCCTATGGCTACACCTTC. Amino acids: CAGGPVPYGYTF. The J gene is TRBJ1-2, the V gene TRBV6-1; possible D gene TRBD1, 6 bases. The CDR3 totals 12 residues. CDR1 and CDR2 (germline): MNHNS, SASEGT. Trimming removed 11 bases from V and 4 bases from J, with 14 bases in between.

The chain links TRBV7-9 to TRBJ1-4; 7 bases fit TRBD1. This CDR3 comprises 15 residues. Germline CDR1 and CDR2: SEHNR and FQNEAQ (reference sequence). V dropped 5 bases and J dropped 1; count of bases not matched to a gene: 4. The CDR3 bases are TGTGCCAGCAGCATAAGACAGGGAACTAATGAAAAACTGTTTTTT. Translation: CASSIRQGTNEKLFF.

This clone was seen only once. The chain employs TRBV27 and TRBJ1-2; TRBD1 aligns across 9 bases. Trimming cost V 6 bases and J 5 bases; bases outside gene matches: 10. CDR1 MNHEY and CDR2 SMNVEV come from the germline V gene (reference sequence). The CDR3 totals 15 residues. The CDR3 region has the DNA TGTGCCAGCAGCACCGGGACAGGGCTCCCTTATGGCTACACCTTC. Protein sequence: CASSTGTGLPYGYTF.

The CDR3 protein is CSVDGGRYGYTF. DNA of the CDR3: TGCAGCGTTGATGGGGGTCGTTATGGCTACACCTTC. The rearrangement joins TRBV29-1 to TRBJ1-2; TRBD1 is a possible D gene (5 bases). V lost 3 bases, J lost 5 bases, and 10 bases lay in between. Germline CDR1 and CDR2: SQVTM and ANQGSEA. CDR3 size: 12 residues.

The V and J genes are TRBV5-6 and TRBJ2-5, with D uncertain. The V end was cut by 0 bases, the J end by 1 base, with 7 bases between. Germline V gene sequence: CDR1 SGHDT, CDR2 YYEEEE. CDR3 length: 14 amino acids. The CDR3 region has the DNA TGTGCCAGCAGCTTGGGAGGTGGCCAAGAGACCCAGTACTTC. Its protein is CASSLGGGQETQYF. Using reference TRBV5-6 and TRBJ2-5 for the parts outside the CDR3, the full variable domain is DAGVTQSPTHLIKTRGQQVTLRCSPKSGHDTVSWYQQALGQGPQFIFQYYEEEERQRGNFPDRFSGHQFPNYSSELNVNALLLGDSALYLCASSLGGGQETQYFGPGTRLLVL.

This rearrangement joins TRBV6-5 to TRBJ1-1; 10 bases line up with TRBD1. The CDR3 sequence is 16 residues long. Losses at the gene ends were 0 bases for V and 5 bases for J; bases not matched to a gene: 6. Germline CDR1 and CDR2: MNHEY and SVGAGI. Here the CDR3 reads CASSYSKDRGWTEAFF. In DNA, the CDR3 is TGTGCCAGCAGTTACTCGAAGGACAGGGGGTGGACTGAAGCTTTCTTT.

This chain joins TRBV11-2 and TRBJ2-7; TRBD1 might be the D (5 bases). Germline V gene data show CDR1 as SGHAT and CDR2 as FQNNGV. CDR3 size: 13 residues. The V and J ends lost 4 bases and 3 bases respectively, with 10 bases between them. The CDR3 sequence is CASSSSGYYEQYF. In DNA form, the CDR3 reads TGTGCCAGCAGCTCGTCAGGGTACTACGAGCAGTACTTC.

The sample holds a few counts of this clone. This chain joins TRBV14 and TRBJ1-6; 9 nucleotides agree with TRBD1. The CDR3 sequence is 17 residues long. The V segment lost 0 bases and the J segment 8 bases; nucleotides outside the gene matches: 8. Per the germline V gene, CDR1 is SGHDN and CDR2 is FVKESK. The CDR3, as DNA: TGTGCCAGCAGCCAAGAGGCCTGGACAGGGGCGGATTCACCCCTCCACTTT. It is translated as CASSQEAWTGADSPLHF.

The chain is built from TRBV5-6 and TRBJ1-1, with a possible D match to TRBD1 (5 bases). The CDR3 covers 17 residues. The V end was cut by 0 bases, the J end by 2 bases, with 17 bases between. CDR1 and CDR2 from the germline V gene are SGHDT and YYEEEE. The chain's CDR3 is CASSLGGYRTLNTEAFF. The CDR3 nucleotides read TGTGCCAGCAGCTTGGGGGGCTACCGGACACTAAACACTGAAGCTTTCTTT.

The chain employs TRBV19 and TRBJ1-1; unclear D gene. Per the germline V gene, CDR1 is LNHDA and CDR2 is SQIVND (reference sequence). Trimming removed 0 bases at V and 5 bases at J, with 10 bases between. CDR3 length: 14 amino acids. The CDR3 region has the DNA TGTGCCAGTAGTATAGAACCTCTGGGGACTGAAGCTTTCTTT. Protein sequence: CASSIEPLGTEAFF.

V and J are TRBV6-6 and TRBJ1-6; D not resolved. CDR1 MNHNY and CDR2 SVGAGI come from the germline V gene (reference sequence). The CDR3 spans 16 residues. Trimming took off 3 bases at V and 4 bases at J, with 13 bases between the two ends. The CDR3 spells CASSYEKEPYNSPLHF. DNA of the CDR3: TGTGCCAGCAGTTATGAGAAAGAACCATATAATTCACCCCTCCACTTT.

This chain joins TRBV29-1 and TRBJ1-2; TRBD1 matches at 7 bases. V was pared by 1 base and J by 7 bases, with 15 bases of the junction left unmatched. CDR1 is SQVTM, CDR2 ANQGSEA, per germline. The CDR3 sequence is 16 residues long. The CDR3 region has the DNA TGCAGCGTTGAAGCCTTCCTCCCGACAGGGTGGTTTGGCTACACCTTC. It encodes CSVEAFLPTGWFGYTF.

V is TRBV2 and J is TRBJ2-3, with a possible D match to TRBD2 (7 bases). Per germline, CDR1 SNHLY and CDR2 FYNNEI. This CDR3 region has 18 residues. Trimming removed 0 bases from V and 2 bases from J, with 18 bases in between. CDR3 coding DNA: TGTGCCAGCAGTGAAGCGGGGGGGCTCATCGAGATCACAGATACGCAGTATTTT. The encoded protein is CASSEAGGLIEITDTQYF.

The J gene is TRBJ2-1, the V gene TRBV25-1; perhaps TRBD1 as D (5 bases). Trimming cost V 1 base and J 4 bases, with 11 bases left between them. CDR3 length: 15 residues. CDR1 and CDR2 from the germline V gene are MGHDK and SYGVNS. This CDR3 is CASSELGDSYNEQFF. The CDR3 DNA sequence: TGTGCCAGCAGTGAATTAGGTGACAGTTACAATGAGCAGTTCTTC.